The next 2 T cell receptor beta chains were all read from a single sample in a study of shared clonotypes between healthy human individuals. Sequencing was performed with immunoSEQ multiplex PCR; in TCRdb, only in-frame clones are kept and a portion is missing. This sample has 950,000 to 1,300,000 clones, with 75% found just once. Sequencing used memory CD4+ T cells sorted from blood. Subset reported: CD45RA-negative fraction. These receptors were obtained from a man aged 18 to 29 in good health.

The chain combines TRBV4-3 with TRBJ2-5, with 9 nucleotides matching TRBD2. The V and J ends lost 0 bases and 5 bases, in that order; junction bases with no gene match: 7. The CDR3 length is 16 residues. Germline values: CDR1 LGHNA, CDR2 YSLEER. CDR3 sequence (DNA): TGCGCCAGCAGCCAAGACGGTGCGGGAGGGAGGGAGACCCAGTACTTC. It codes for CASSQDGAGGRETQYF.

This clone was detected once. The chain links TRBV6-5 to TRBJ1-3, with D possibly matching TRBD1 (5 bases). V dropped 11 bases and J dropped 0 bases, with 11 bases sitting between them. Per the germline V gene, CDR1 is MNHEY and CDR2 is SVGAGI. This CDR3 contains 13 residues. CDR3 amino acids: CAVGASSGNTIYF. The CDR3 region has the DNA TGTGCCGTTGGGGCGAGCTCTGGAAACACCATATATTTT.